This TCR beta chain originates from a study of cytomegalovirus exposure and HLA in healthy donors. Study results and limitations: Within an earlier analysis, most TCR beta V segments proved productive either about 87% or about 30% of the time. TCR beta sequences reportedly predicted most subjects' HLA-A and HLA-B alleles accurately. A highly shared variant cluster was judged a likely technical artifact.

Every donor was a healthy person donating bone marrow. PCR involved 60 Vbeta and 13 Jbeta primers. Only in-frame clones appear in the TCRdb table, and some are missing; sequencing was by immunoSEQ multiplex PCR. The sample carries 160,000 or so clones, roughly 85% recorded once. In the case of this clone: Antigen: not known.

Specimen: PBMCs. The clonotype originates from a man aged 25-45 years in good health and CMV-seronegative.

CDR3 protein: CAISFTDRDSGEQYF. As DNA, the CDR3 is TGTGCCATCAGTTTTACGGACAGGGACAGCGGCGAGCAGTACTTC. V is TRBV10-3 and J is TRBJ2-7; 8 bases line up with TRBD1. Germline CDR1 reads ENHRY; CDR2 reads SYGVKD. The length of the CDR3 is 15 residues. V was clipped by 5 bases and J by 6 bases; unmatched bases: 12.